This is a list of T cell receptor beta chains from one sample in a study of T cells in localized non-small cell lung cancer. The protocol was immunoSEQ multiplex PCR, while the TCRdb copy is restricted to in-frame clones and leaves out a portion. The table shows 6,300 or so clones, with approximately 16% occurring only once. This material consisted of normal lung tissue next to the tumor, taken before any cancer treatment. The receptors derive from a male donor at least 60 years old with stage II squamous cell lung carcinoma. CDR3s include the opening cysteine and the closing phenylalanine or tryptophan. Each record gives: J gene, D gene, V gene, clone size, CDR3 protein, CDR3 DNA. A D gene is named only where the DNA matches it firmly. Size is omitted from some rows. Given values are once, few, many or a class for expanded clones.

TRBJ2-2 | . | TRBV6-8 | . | CASSYPNTGELFF | TGTGCCAGCAGTTACCCTAACACCGGGGAGCTGTTTTTT
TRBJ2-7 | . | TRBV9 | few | CASSVGPGSDEQYF | TGTGCCAGCAGCGTAGGTCCAGGGAGCGACGAGCAGTACTTC
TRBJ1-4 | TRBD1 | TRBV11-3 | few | CASSSGTGSEKLFF | TGTGCCAGCAGCTCGGGGACAGGGTCTGAAAAACTGTTTTTT
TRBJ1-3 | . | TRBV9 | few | CASSVKNSGNTIYF | TGTGCCAGCAGCGTTAAGAACTCTGGAAACACCATATATTTT
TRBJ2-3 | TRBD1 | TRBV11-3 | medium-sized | CASSFLTQGARVDTQYF | TGTGCCAGCAGCTTCTTGACACAGGGGGCGCGGGTAGATACGCAGTATTTT
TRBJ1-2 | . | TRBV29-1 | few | CSVEIGANYGYTF | TGCAGCGTTGAGATAGGGGCTAACTATGGCTACACCTTC
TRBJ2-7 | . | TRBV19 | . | CASSIDLQYEQYF | TGTGCCAGTAGTATAGATCTCCAGTACGAGCAGTACTTC
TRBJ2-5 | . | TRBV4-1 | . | CASSRGAQGLTGGETQYF | TGCGCCAGCAGCCGAGGGGCACAGGGCCTTACCGGGGGGGAGACCCAGTACTTC
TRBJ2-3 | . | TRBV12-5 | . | CASGTGLTGDTQYF | TGTGCTAGTGGGACGGGACTGACGGGGGATACGCAGTATTTT
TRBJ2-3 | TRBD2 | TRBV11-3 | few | CASSFDGGAGDTQYF | TGTGCCAGCAGCTTTGACGGGGGGGCGGGAGATACGCAGTATTTT
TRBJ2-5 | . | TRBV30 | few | CAWSGAGRYGTQYF | TGTGCCTGGAGTGGGGCGGGGCGATATGGGACCCAGTACTTC
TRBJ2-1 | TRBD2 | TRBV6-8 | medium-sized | CASRPSGLAGYNEQFF | TGTGCCAGCAGACCCTCGGGACTAGCAGGATACAATGAGCAGTTCTTC
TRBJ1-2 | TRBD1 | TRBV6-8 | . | CASSYSTGTVDYGYTF | TGTGCCAGCAGTTACTCGACCGGGACAGTCGACTATGGCTACACCTTC
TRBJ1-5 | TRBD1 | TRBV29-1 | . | CSVGQGNQPQHF | TGCAGCGTCGGACAGGGCAATCAGCCCCAGCATTTT
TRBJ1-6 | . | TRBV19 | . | CASSNGGQRYSPLHF | TGTGCCAGTAGTAACGGAGGACAGCGCTATTCACCCCTCCACTTT
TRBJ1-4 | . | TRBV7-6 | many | CASSFTGPNEKLFF | TGTGCCAGCAGCTTTACAGGGCCTAATGAAAAACTGTTTTTT
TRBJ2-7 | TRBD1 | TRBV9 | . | CASSPGQANLYEQYF | TGTGCCAGCAGCCCGGGACAGGCTAACCTCTACGAGCAGTACTTC
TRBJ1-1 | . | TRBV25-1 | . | CASKESGAGTEAFF | TGTGCCAGCAAGGAATCTGGGGCAGGCACTGAAGCTTTCTTT
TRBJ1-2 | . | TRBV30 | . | CAWSSGANYGYTF | TGTGCCTGGAGTTCTGGGGCAAACTATGGCTACACCTTC